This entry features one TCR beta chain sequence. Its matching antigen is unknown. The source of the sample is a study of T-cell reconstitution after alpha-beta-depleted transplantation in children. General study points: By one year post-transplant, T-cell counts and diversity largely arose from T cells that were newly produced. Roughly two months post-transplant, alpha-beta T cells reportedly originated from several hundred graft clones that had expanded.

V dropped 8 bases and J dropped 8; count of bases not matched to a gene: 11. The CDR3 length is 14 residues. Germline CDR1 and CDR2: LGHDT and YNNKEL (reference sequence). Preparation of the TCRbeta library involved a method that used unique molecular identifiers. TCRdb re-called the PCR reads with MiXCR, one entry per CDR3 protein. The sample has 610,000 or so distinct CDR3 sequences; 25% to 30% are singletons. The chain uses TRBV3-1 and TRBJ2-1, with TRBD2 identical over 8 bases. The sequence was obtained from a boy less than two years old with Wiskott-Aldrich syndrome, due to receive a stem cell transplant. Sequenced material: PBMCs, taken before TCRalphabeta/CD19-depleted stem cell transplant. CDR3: CASSLTSGLDEQFF. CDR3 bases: TGTGCCAGCTCCCTTACTAGCGGCCTGGATGAGCAGTTCTTC.